Listed below are T cell receptor beta chains from one sample, sequenced in a study of T-cell reconstitution after alpha-beta-depleted transplantation in children. One entry per CDR3 protein results from TCRdb running MiXCR on the PCR reads. The sample comprises 640,000 or so distinct CDR3 sequences, 15% to 20% of which are singletons, and 0.9% to 1.2% rests with the top ten. The specimen comprised PBMCs from the stem cell graft donor, sampled from the stem cell graft. The receptors were gathered from a human donor who donated a stem cell graft to a child with acute myeloid leukemia. CDR3s include the opening cysteine and the closing phenylalanine or tryptophan. A D gene is named only where the DNA matches it firmly. Where a row states a size, it is once, few, many or the class of an expanded clone; other rows omit it.

TRBD1	TRBJ1-1	few	TRBV12-3/TRBV12-4	TGTGCCAGCAATTCAGGGGGAAACACTGAAGCTTTCTTT	CASNSGGNTEAFF
-	TRBJ2-6	many	TRBV20-1	TGCAGTGCTAGTAGAGGGCACTCTGGGGCCAACGTCCTGACTTTC	CSASRGHSGANVLTF
TRBD2	TRBJ2-3	-	TRBV5-1	TGCGCCAGCAGCTTCGGGGCGGGGGTTGGCACAGATACGCAGTATTTT	CASSFGAGVGTDTQYF
-	TRBJ2-3	-	TRBV5-1	TGCGCCAGCAGCTTGCAACAGGGAAGCACAGATACGCAGTATTTT	CASSLQQGSTDTQYF
TRBD1	TRBJ1-2	-	TRBV5-6	TGTGCCAGCAGCTCGGGGGACAGGGAAATCGGTGGCTACACCTTC	CASSSGDREIGGYTF
-	TRBJ2-5	many	TRBV20-1	TGCAGTGCGGACAGCGACCAAGAGACCCAGTACTTC	CSADSDQETQYF
TRBD1	TRBJ1-1	many	TRBV9	TGTGCCAGCACCGGACAGGGATTTGACACTGAAGCTTTCTTT	CASTGQGFDTEAFF
TRBD2	TRBJ2-1	-	TRBV12-3/TRBV12-4	TGTGCCAGCAGAAACCTAGCGGGGGTGCATGAGCAGTTCTTC	CASRNLAGVHEQFF
TRBD1	TRBJ2-1	many	TRBV5-5	TGTGCCAGCAGCCCCAGACAGGGGGCGGTCAATGAGCAGTTCTTC	CASSPRQGAVNEQFF
-	TRBJ1-5	-	TRBV7-9	TGTGCCAGCAGCTATACCGGGGTGACCAATCAGCCCCAGCATTTT	CASSYTGVTNQPQHF
TRBD2	TRBJ2-5	-	TRBV12-3/TRBV12-4	TGTGCCAGCAGTTTAGCGCGAAGTAGCGGGGGGAAGTACTTC	CASSLARSSGGKYF
-	TRBJ2-7	-	TRBV10-3	TGTGCCATGGGGGGCTCCTACGAGCAGTACTTC	CAMGGSYEQYF
-	TRBJ2-3	few	TRBV27	TGTGCCAGCAGTATAACGGGAGAGACGACAGATACGCAGTATTTT	CASSITGETTDTQYF
-	TRBJ1-6	-	TRBV6-1	TGTGCCAGCAGGTCGGACCGCTCCTATAATTCACCCCTCCACTTT	CASRSDRSYNSPLHF